The rows below give T cell receptor beta chains drawn from one sample of a study of blood T cell repertoires in COVID-19. Method: immunoSEQ multiplex PCR; TCRdb's copy keeps in-frame clones and lacks some. The table shows some 170,000 clones, with over 70% occurring only once. Sequencing input: peripheral blood. The origin of the receptors is a woman of 80 years or more with active or convalescent COVID-19. The CDR3 runs from the conserved cysteine through the conserved F or W. A D gene is named only where the DNA matches it firmly. The size field is filled for only some rows; it gives once, few, many or a size class.

CDR3 protein,CDR3 DNA,V gene,clone size,J gene,D gene
CASSIYTGISSQPQHF,TGTGCCAGTAGTATATATACAGGGATTTCAAGTCAGCCCCAGCATTTT,TRBV19,NA,TRBJ1-5,NA
CASSSTGLGNEKLFF,TGTGCCAGTAGCTCCACAGGCCTGGGGAATGAAAAACTGTTTTTT,TRBV19,few,TRBJ1-4,NA
CASSLSVQGMTEAFF,TGTGCCAGCAGCTTGTCTGTACAGGGGATGACTGAAGCTTTCTTT,TRBV5-8,NA,TRBJ1-1,TRBD1
CASIDSAFSGANVLTF,TGTGCCAGCATTGACAGCGCCTTTTCTGGGGCCAACGTCCTGACTTTC,TRBV6-1,NA,TRBJ2-6,NA
CASSVAGGPIETQYF,TGTGCCAGCAGCGTAGCGGGGGGGCCTATAGAGACCCAGTACTTC,TRBV9,few,TRBJ2-5,TRBD2
CASSVGGGGQETQYF,TGTGCCAGCAGCGTAGGAGGCGGGGGCCAAGAGACCCAGTACTTC,TRBV9,NA,TRBJ2-5,TRBD2
CASSQQSSYNSPLHF,TGTGCCAGTAGTCAACAGAGCTCCTATAATTCACCCCTCCACTTT,TRBV19,NA,TRBJ1-6,NA
CASSLEGEGGNSPLHF,TGTGCCAGCAGCTTAGAGGGGGAGGGTGGTAATTCACCCCTCCACTTT,TRBV7-9,many,TRBJ1-6,NA
CASRAASSGNTIYF,TGTGCCAGCAGGGCTGCATCCTCTGGAAACACCATATATTTT,TRBV6-5,few,TRBJ1-3,NA
CASSLLTGQGRETQYF,TGTGCCAGCAGCTTATTAACGGGACAGGGAAGAGAGACCCAGTACTTC,TRBV7-9,NA,TRBJ2-5,TRBD1
CASSTASGGYNEQFF,TGTGCCAGCAGCACAGCTAGCGGGGGTTACAATGAGCAGTTCTTC,TRBV5-6,NA,TRBJ2-1,TRBD2
CASSRPGQGGQPQHF,TGTGCCAGCAGCCGCCCGGGACAAGGCGGTCAGCCCCAGCATTTT,TRBV16,NA,TRBJ1-5,NA
CASSPWTGQGYTF,TGTGCCAGTAGTCCATGGACAGGGCAGGGCTACACCTTC,TRBV19,NA,TRBJ1-2,TRBD1
CAISEGGNTEAFF,TGTGCCATCAGTGAGGGAGGTAACACTGAAGCTTTCTTT,TRBV10-3,NA,TRBJ1-1,NA
CASSLAAGVNSPLHF,TGTGCCAGCAGCTTGGCGGCAGGGGTTAATTCACCCCTCCACTTT,TRBV5-5,few,TRBJ1-6,NA
CASSSGLRADTIYF,TGTGCCAGCAGCTCCGGTTTGCGGGCGGACACCATATATTTT,TRBV7-2,NA,TRBJ1-3,NA
CASSQPDRGNSPLHF,TGCGCCAGCAGCCAACCAGACAGGGGGAATTCACCCCTCCACTTT,TRBV4-1,NA,TRBJ1-6,TRBD1
CAISAKGLAGPSSYNEQFF,TGTGCCATCAGTGCGAAAGGACTAGCGGGTCCAAGCTCCTACAATGAGCAGTTCTTC,TRBV10-3,NA,TRBJ2-1,TRBD2
CASSLAPGGNQPQHF,TGTGCCAGCAGCTTAGCGCCCGGAGGAAATCAGCCCCAGCATTTT,TRBV7-8,NA,TRBJ1-5,NA
CASSPAGVLAGLSEQFF,TGTGCCAGCAGCCCCGCGGGGGTACTAGCGGGTTTAAGTGAGCAGTTCTTC,TRBV7-2,NA,TRBJ2-1,TRBD2
CASSSWTGDTGELFF,TGTGCCAGCAGCTCTTGGACAGGGGACACCGGGGAGCTGTTTTTT,TRBV7-2,few,TRBJ2-2,TRBD1